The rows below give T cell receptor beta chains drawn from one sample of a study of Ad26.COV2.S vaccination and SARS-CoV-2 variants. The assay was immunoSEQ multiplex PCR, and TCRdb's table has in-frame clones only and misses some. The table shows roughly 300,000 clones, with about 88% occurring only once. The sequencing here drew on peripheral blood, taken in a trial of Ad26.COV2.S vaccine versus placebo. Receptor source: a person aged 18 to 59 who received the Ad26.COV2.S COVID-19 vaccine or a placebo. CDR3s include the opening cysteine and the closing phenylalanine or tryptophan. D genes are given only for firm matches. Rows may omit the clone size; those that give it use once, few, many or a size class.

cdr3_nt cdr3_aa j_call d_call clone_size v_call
TGTGCCAGCACCTCGGGACAGGGACTCTATGGCTACACCTTC CASTSGQGLYGYTF TRBJ1-2 TRBD1 few TRBV5-4
TGTGCCAGCAGCGAGCTGAACTATGGCTACACCTTC CASSELNYGYTF TRBJ1-2 NA NA TRBV5-4
TGTGCCAGCAGCTCGGGACCGGACTTAATCTACAATGAGCAGTTCTTC CASSSGPDLIYNEQFF TRBJ2-1 NA NA TRBV7-3
TGTGCCACCAGCACCGGGACAGGGGGTTACGAGCAGTACTTC CATSTGTGGYEQYF TRBJ2-7 TRBD1 NA TRBV15
TGCGCCAGCAGCCGTACAGGGATAGAAGATACGCAGTATTTT CASSRTGIEDTQYF TRBJ2-3 NA NA TRBV5-1
TGTGCCAGCAGCTTGGGAGGGCGGGAAAATTCACCCCTCCACTTT CASSLGGRENSPLHF TRBJ1-6 NA NA TRBV7-6
TGTGCCAGCAGTTACCGGGACAGGGAAAACTATGGCTACACCTTC CASSYRDRENYGYTF TRBJ1-2 TRBD1 once TRBV6-5
TGTGCCAGCAGCTTAGCTGCAGGGGGTGGGTCACCCCTCCACTTT CASSLAAGGGSPLHF TRBJ1-6 TRBD1 NA TRBV7-2
TGCGCCAGCAGCTGGACCCGGACAGCCTACAATGAGCAGTTCTTC CASSWTRTAYNEQFF TRBJ2-1 NA NA TRBV5-1
TGTGCCATCAGTGGGGGAAGGGACAGCTACACCTTC CAISGGRDSYTF TRBJ1-2 NA NA TRBV10-3
TGTGCCAGCAGCCCAAATAGGGATGGGACCCAGTACTTC CASSPNRDGTQYF TRBJ2-5 NA NA TRBV7-3
TGTGCCAGCAGCTTGGGACATGGCTACACCTTC CASSLGHGYTF TRBJ1-2 NA NA TRBV5-6
TGCGCCAGCAGCTTGGAAGTACTAGCGGGAACCGTGAATGAGCAGTTCTTC CASSLEVLAGTVNEQFF TRBJ2-1 TRBD2 NA TRBV5-1
TGCGCCAGCAGCTTTACGCAGGGCTCACTTGGTGAGCAGTACTTC CASSFTQGSLGEQYF TRBJ2-7 NA NA TRBV5-1
TGTGCCAGCAGTGGGTATATAACCGGGGAGCTGTTTTTT CASSGYITGELFF TRBJ2-2 NA NA TRBV2
TGTGCCAGCAGTTTATCGTTGGGACAGAAGGGTTTGTCCTACGAGCAGTACTTC CASSLSLGQKGLSYEQYF TRBJ2-7 TRBD1 NA TRBV27
TGTGCCAGCAGTTTATCGGTCGACAGATATCGCGAAAAACTGTTTTTT CASSLSVDRYREKLFF TRBJ1-4 NA NA TRBV27